The 12 T cell receptor beta chains below come from one sample, sequenced in a study of blood T cell repertoires in COVID-19. Some clones are missing from TCRdb's copy, which holds only in-frame ones; the method was immunoSEQ multiplex PCR. The profile covers approximately 75,000 clones, with less than 90% appearing a single time and around 6.3% taken by the ten largest. Sequencing input: peripheral blood. The source of these receptors is an elderly man with COVID-19, enrolled during active disease.

V usage is TRBV7-9 and J usage is TRBJ2-7, with 7 bases identical to TRBD1. J was trimmed by 2 bases and V by 1 base; bases with no gene match: 2. CDR1 and CDR2 (germline): SEHNR, FQNEAQ (reference sequence). The length of the CDR3 is 14 residues. The CDR3 nucleotides are TGTGCCAGCAGCTTAGGAACAGGGGCCTACGAGCAGTACTTC. As protein: CASSLGTGAYEQYF.

The gene calls are TRBV5-1 and TRBJ1-5, with TRBD1 matching 9 bases. Germline assignment: CDR1 SGHRS and CDR2 YFSETQ. Losses at the gene ends were 1 base for V and 4 bases for J; bases not matched to a gene: 3. The CDR3 runs to 15 residues. CDR3 loop: CASSLWGQGNQPQHF. CDR3 bases: TGCGCCAGCAGCTTGTGGGGACAGGGAAATCAGCCCCAGCATTTT.

The chain employs TRBV6-5 and TRBJ1-5, with 8 positions matching TRBD1. From germline, CDR1 is MNHEY and CDR2 SVGAGI. The CDR3 spans 15 residues. V was pared by 4 bases and J by 5 bases, with 7 bases of the junction left unmatched. The CDR3 is CASSLSQGAYQPQHF. For the CDR3, the DNA is TGTGCCAGCAGTTTGAGTCAGGGGGCATATCAGCCCCAGCATTTT.

The rearrangement links TRBV24-1 to TRBJ2-1; D is unclear. CDR1 and CDR2 (germline): KGHDR, SFDVKD. CDR3 length: 14 residues. V was cut by 4 bases and J by 9 bases, with 15 bases left in between. CDR3 sequence: CATSDPRRRGEQFF. Written as DNA, the CDR3 is TGTGCCACCAGTGACCCAAGGCGGCGAGGTGAGCAGTTCTTC.

The chain recombines TRBV2 with TRBJ1-1, with 8 bases identical to TRBD1. The germline gives CDR1 SNHLY, CDR2 FYNNEI. The CDR3 spans 13 residues. V shed 4 bases and J 5 bases; nucleotides not matched to a gene: 3. The CDR3 nucleotides are TGTGCCAGCAGTGTCACAGGGGGAACTGAAGCTTTCTTT. Encoded protein: CASSVTGGTEAFF.

The chain's CDR3 is CASSPALGLNYGYTF. The CDR3 DNA follows: TGCGCCAGCAGCCCGGCCCTGGGCCTGAACTATGGCTACACCTTC. J is TRBJ1-2 and V is TRBV5-1; D remains ambiguous. This CDR3 comprises 15 residues. V dropped 4 bases and J dropped 2 bases, with 15 bases sitting between them. From germline, CDR1 is SGHRS and CDR2 YFSETQ.

The chain couples TRBV28 to TRBJ1-2; 9 bases match TRBD1. This CDR3 region has 15 residues. Germline CDR1 MDHEN, CDR2 SYDVKM. V gave up 6 bases and J gave up 8 bases; unmatched junction bases: 13. CDR3 amino acids: CASSRDRGRYSGYTF. The CDR3 region has the DNA TGTGCCAGCAGCCGCGACAGGGGGAGGTATTCGGGCTACACCTTC.

This clone was seen more than once but under ten times. V usage is TRBV6-2 or TRBV6-3 and J usage is TRBJ1-2, with TRBD1 as a possible D gene (6 bases). Germline V CDR1 and CDR2: MNHEY, SVGEGT. The CDR3 has 14 residues. The V end was cut by 6 bases, the J end by 7 bases, with 18 bases between. The CDR3 DNA sequence: TGTGCCAGCAGCAACAGGGTAGAAACGAGTGGCTACACCTTC. It specifies CASSNRVETSGYTF.

This chain joins TRBV3-1 (or the pseudogene TRBV3-2) and TRBJ1-2; TRBD1 might be the D (6 bases). The germline CDR1 and CDR2 sequences are LGHDT and YNNKEL (reference sequence). This CDR3 has 13 amino acids. Trimming took off 6 bases at V and 6 bases at J, with 14 bases between the two ends. CDR3 protein: CASRLQGWDGYTF. CDR3 sequence (DNA): TGTGCCAGCAGACTACAGGGATGGGATGGCTACACCTTC.

This chain joins TRBV6-4 and TRBJ1-1, with 10 bases that match TRBD1. The germline gives CDR1 MRHNA, CDR2 SNTAGT. The CDR3 has 17 residues. V was clipped by 8 bases and J by 4 bases; unmatched bases: 16. CDR3 protein: CASYMPGQGIIGTEAFF. In DNA form, the CDR3 reads TGTGCCAGCTACATGCCGGGACAGGGGATAATTGGCACTGAAGCTTTCTTT.

The chain uses TRBV5-5 and TRBJ2-2; TRBD1 might be the D (6 bases). The CDR3 consists of 15 residues. Germline V gene data show CDR1 as SGHKS and CDR2 as YYEKEE (reference sequence). With 0 bases removed from V and 5 bases from J, the gap between germline ends came to 11 bases. In DNA form, the CDR3 reads TGTGCCAGCAGCTTGGAGGGGGTATGGACCGGGGAGCTGTTTTTT. It encodes CASSLEGVWTGELFF.

The rearrangement uses TRBV10-3 and TRBJ1-1; a weak D match, TRBD1 (5 bases). Trimming left V 6 bases short and J 0 bases short, with 14 bases between. This CDR3 spans 15 amino acids. Germline V gives CDR1 ENHRY, CDR2 SYGVKD. CDR3 coding DNA: TGTGCCATCAGGGGGGGGGTCAGCATGAACACTGAAGCTTTCTTT. It yields the protein CAIRGGVSMNTEAFF.